These 10 T cell receptor beta chains originate from one sample sequenced in a study of T cell responses to AZD1222 COVID-19 vaccine. TCRdb keeps only in-frame clones here, not all; method: immunoSEQ multiplex PCR. Here the sample spans approximately 120,000 clones, about nine tenths being singletons. The material was peripheral blood, obtained on day 0 of AZD1222 vaccination. These receptors were obtained from an adult in good health.

The chain couples TRBV4-1 to TRBJ1-6, with TRBD1 matching over 9 bases. The CDR3 sequence is 17 residues long. V dropped 1 base and J dropped 5; count of bases not matched to a gene: 6. CDR1 and CDR2 from the germline V gene are MGHRA and YSYEKL. As DNA, the CDR3 is TGCGCCAGCAGCCAAGCGTTCGGGACAGGGAATAATTCACCCCTCCACTTT. Protein product: CASSQAFGTGNNSPLHF.

This chain links TRBV27 with TRBJ2-2, with 8 bases identical to TRBD2. Unmatched junction bases numbered 7, after V lost 3 bases and J lost 4 bases. This CDR3 has 16 residues. Germline loops: CDR1 MNHEY, CDR2 SMNVEV (reference sequence). Here the CDR3 DNA reads TGTGCCAGCAGTTTCAAAACTAGCGGACTCACCGGGGAGCTGTTTTTT. Translating it yields CASSFKTSGLTGELFF.

The chain recombines TRBV5-4 with TRBJ2-1, with D uncertain. This CDR3 is built from 12 residues. Germline CDR1 and CDR2: SGHNT and YYREEE (reference sequence). V lost 7 bases and J lost 8, with 13 bases in between. CDR3 region: CASGTAPHEQFF. CDR3 sequence (DNA): TGTGCCAGCGGAACCGCGCCCCATGAGCAGTTCTTC. Looking up the rest from reference TRBV5-4 and TRBJ2-1 gives the full variable domain: ETGVTQSPTHLIKTRGQQVTLRCSSQSGHNTVSWYQQALGQGPQFIFQYYREEENGRGNFPPRFSGLQFPNYSSELNVNALELDDSALYLCASGTAPHEQFFGPGTRLTVL.

The chain links TRBV7-9 to TRBJ2-7; D not resolved. Germline V gene lookup returns CDR1 SEHNR and CDR2 FQNEAQ (reference sequence). The CDR3 covers 12 residues. V lost 5 bases, J lost 4 bases, and 9 bases lay in between. CDR3 sequence (DNA): TGTGCCAGCAGCGCGGATCAGTACGAGCAGTACTTC. Amino acid sequence: CASSADQYEQYF.

The rearrangement joins TRBV7-9 to TRBJ1-6; 10 nucleotides line up with TRBD1. Looked up from germline, CDR1 is SEHNR and CDR2 is FQNEAQ (reference sequence). Trimming removed 5 bases from V and 6 bases from J; junction bases left unmatched: 4. The CDR3 extends over 15 amino acids. The CDR3: CASSPGTGANSPLHF. CDR3 DNA sequence: TGTGCCAGCAGCCCAGGGACAGGGGCTAATTCACCCCTCCACTTT. The full variable domain, in which reference TRBV7-9 and TRBJ1-6 provide the parts outside the CDR3, is DTGVSQNPRHKITKRGQNVTFRCDPISEHNRLYWYRQTLGQGPEFLTYFQNEAQLEKSRLLSDRFSAERPKGSFSTLEIQRTEQGDSAMYLCASSPGTGANSPLHFGNGTRLTVT.

This chain connects TRBV2 to TRBJ2-3; no firm D call. The ends were cut back, 6 bases at V and 2 bases at J, with 6 bases in the middle. The CDR3 is made up of 12 amino acids. Germline V CDR1 and CDR2: SNHLY, FYNNEI. CDR3 nucleotide sequence: TGTGCCAGCAGCGAGCTCACAGATACGCAGTATTTT. As protein: CASSELTDTQYF. Variable domain in full (rest from reference TRBV2 and TRBJ2-3): EPEVTQTPSHQVTQMGQEVILRCVPISNHLYFYWYRQILGQKVEFLVSFYNNEISEKSEIFDDQFSVERPDGSNFTLKIRSTKLEDSAMYFCASSELTDTQYFGPGTRLTVL.

This chain links TRBV28 with TRBJ1-5; 8 bases map to TRBD1. Trimming removed 5 bases from V and 5 bases from J; junction bases left unmatched: 14. The CDR3 runs 17 residues. Germline CDR1 and CDR2: MDHEN and SYDVKM. CDR3 bases: TGTGCCAGCAGTCCCGACAGGGGAGGATTTTGGGATCAGCCCCAGCATTTT. This encodes CASSPDRGGFWDQPQHF.

The chain combines TRBV5-1 with TRBJ2-3; 13 bases fit TRBD2. Germline CDR1 and CDR2: SGHRS and YFSETQ. This CDR3 region has 14 residues. The V segment lost 9 bases and the J segment 2 bases; nucleotides outside the gene matches: 3. CDR3 coding DNA: TGCGCCACCGGGACTAGCGGGATCACAGATACGCAGTATTTT. Translating it yields CATGTSGITDTQYF.

The chain employs TRBV18 and TRBJ2-7; TRBD1 aligns across 8 bases. The trim removed 4 bases at V and 6 bases at J, leaving 2 bases unmatched. CDR3 size: 12 residues. Germline CDR1 is KGHSH and CDR2 is LQKENI. CDR3 loop: CASSLDRVEQYF. The DNA for the CDR3 is TGTGCCAGCTCACTGGACAGGGTCGAGCAGTACTTC.

The chain links TRBV3-1 (or the pseudogene TRBV3-2) to TRBJ2-1; TRBD2 aligns across 12 bases. With 4 bases clipped from V and 7 bases from J, the junction kept 8 bases outside the gene matches. CDR1 is LGHDT, CDR2 YNNKEL, per germline (reference sequence). The CDR3 runs to 16 residues. This CDR3 is CASSPWTSGKGNEQFF. The CDR3 DNA follows: TGTGCCAGCAGCCCGTGGACTAGCGGGAAGGGTAATGAGCAGTTCTTC.